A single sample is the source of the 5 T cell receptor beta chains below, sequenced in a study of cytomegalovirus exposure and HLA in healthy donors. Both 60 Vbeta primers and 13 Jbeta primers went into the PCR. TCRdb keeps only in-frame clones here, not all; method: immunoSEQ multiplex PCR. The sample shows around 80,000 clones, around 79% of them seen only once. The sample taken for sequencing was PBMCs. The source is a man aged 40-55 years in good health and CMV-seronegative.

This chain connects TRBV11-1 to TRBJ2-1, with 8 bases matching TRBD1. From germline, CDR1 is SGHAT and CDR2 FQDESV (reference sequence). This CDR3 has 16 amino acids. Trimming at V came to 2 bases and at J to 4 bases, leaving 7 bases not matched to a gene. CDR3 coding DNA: TGTGCCAGCAGCTTAACCGGGACAGGAATATACAATGAGCAGTTCTTC. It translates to CASSLTGTGIYNEQFF. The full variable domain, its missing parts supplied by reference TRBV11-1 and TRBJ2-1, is EAEVAQSPRYKITEKSQAVAFWCDPISGHATLYWYRQILGQGPELLVQFQDESVVDDSQLPKDRFSAERLKGVDSTLKIQPAELGDSAMYLCASSLTGTGIYNEQFFGPGTRLTVL.

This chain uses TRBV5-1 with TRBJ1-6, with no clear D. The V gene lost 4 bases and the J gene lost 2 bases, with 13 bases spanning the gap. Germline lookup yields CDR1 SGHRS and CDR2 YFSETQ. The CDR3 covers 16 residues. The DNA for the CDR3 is TGCGCCAGCAGCGAGGGTGATGGGGCCTATAATTCACCCCTCCACTTT. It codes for CASSEGDGAYNSPLHF.

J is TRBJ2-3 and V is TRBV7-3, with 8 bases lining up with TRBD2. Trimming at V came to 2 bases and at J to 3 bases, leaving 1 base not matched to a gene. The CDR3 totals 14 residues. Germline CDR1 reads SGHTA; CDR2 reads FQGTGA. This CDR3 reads CASSLASGTDTQYF. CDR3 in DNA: TGTGCCAGCAGCTTAGCTAGCGGGACAGATACGCAGTATTTT.

CDR3 protein: CASSSGTYRVGEQYF. The CDR3 DNA reads as TGTGCCAGCAGTTCCGGGACATATAGAGTCGGCGAGCAGTACTTC. The genes are TRBV28 and TRBJ2-7, with D tentatively TRBD1 (6 bases). V dropped 4 bases and J dropped 6 bases, with 19 bases sitting between them. The V gene's germline CDR1 is MDHEN and CDR2 SYDVKM. CDR3 length: 15 residues.

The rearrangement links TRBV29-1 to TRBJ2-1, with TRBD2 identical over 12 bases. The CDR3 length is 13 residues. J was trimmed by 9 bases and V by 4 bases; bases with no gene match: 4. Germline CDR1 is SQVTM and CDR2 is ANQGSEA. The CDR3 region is CSVGGLAGIEQFF. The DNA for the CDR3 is TGCAGCGTTGGTGGACTAGCGGGAATTGAGCAGTTCTTC.